Listed here are 17 T cell receptor beta chains from one sample, sequenced in a study of blood T cell repertoires in COVID-19. Sequenced by immunoSEQ multiplex PCR; TCRdb stores in-frame clones only, minus some. The sample yields 200,000 to 250,000 clones, about 90% seen once. Sequencing was done on a sample of peripheral blood. These TCRs come from a young man with COVID-19, enrolled during active disease.

The V gene is TRBV5-6, the J gene TRBJ2-7; 8 positions agree with TRBD2. This CDR3 is built from 14 residues. Germline V gene data show CDR1 as SGHDT and CDR2 as YYEEEE. The ends lost 7 bases at V and 4 bases at J; junction bases unmatched: 10. The CDR3 nucleotides are TGTGCCAGCGGTGGGGCGGGAGGCCCGTACGAGCAGTACTTC. This codes for CASGGAGGPYEQYF. Based on the CDR3 plus reference TRBV5-6 and TRBJ2-7, the full variable domain is DAGVTQSPTHLIKTRGQQVTLRCSPKSGHDTVSWYQQALGQGPQFIFQYYEEEERQRGNFPDRFSGHQFPNYSSELNVNALLLGDSALYLCASGGAGGPYEQYFGPGTRLTVT.

The V and J genes are TRBV7-2 and TRBJ1-2; 9 positions match TRBD1. J was trimmed by 8 bases and V by 5 bases; bases with no gene match: 6. Germline V gene data show CDR1 as SGHTA and CDR2 as FQGNSA. The CDR3 runs to 13 residues. The CDR3 region has the DNA TGTGCCAGCAGCACCCGACAGGGGGAGGGCTACACCTTC. Translated, it gives CASSTRQGEGYTF.

As regards this clone: The junction does not match germline at one end; this may be a read error. Other DNA sequences from this sample encode an identical CDR3 as well. The chain carries TRBV19 and TRBJ1-4; tentative D call: TRBD1 (6 bases). Germline loops: CDR1 LNHDA, CDR2 SQIVND (reference sequence). The length of the CDR3 is 14 residues. The CDR3 sequence is CASSISRGLEKLFF. The CDR3 DNA follows: TGCGCCAGTAGTATAAGCAGGGGTCTGGAAAAACTGTTTTTT.

The J gene is TRBJ1-2, the V gene TRBV28, with 7 bases matching TRBD1. The V and J ends lost 3 bases and 6 bases, in that order; junction bases with no gene match: 7. The CDR3 loop spans 14 amino acids. Germline loops: CDR1 MDHEN, CDR2 SYDVKM. The CDR3 here is CASSFPGQTDGYTF. CDR3 sequence (DNA): TGTGCCAGCAGTTTCCCGGGACAGACCGATGGCTACACCTTC.

V and J are TRBV27 and TRBJ1-2; tentative D call: TRBD1 (6 bases). CDR3 length equals 17 residues. From germline, CDR1 is MNHEY and CDR2 SMNVEV (reference sequence). Trimming left V 3 bases short and J 5 bases short, with 22 bases between. Written as DNA, the CDR3 is TGTGCCAGCAGTTTTACGAGAGCGGCGGGGGCTCGGTATGGCTACACCTTC. It is translated as CASSFTRAAGARYGYTF.

This clone came up a few times. The chain carries TRBV7-7 and TRBJ2-2; D possibly corresponds to TRBD2 (6 bases). V was trimmed by 4 bases and J by 4 bases, leaving 13 bases between them. Germline assignment: CDR1 SSHAT and CDR2 FNYEAQ (reference sequence). The CDR3 length is 15 residues. The CDR3 DNA reads as TGTGCCAGCAGCTCTAGCGCCGCCCTCACCGGGGAGCTGTTTTTT. As protein: CASSSSAALTGELFF.

The chain links TRBV5-1 to TRBJ1-2, with TRBD1 as a possible D gene (6 bases). The CDR3 covers 13 residues. V shed 3 bases and J shed 7 bases, with 13 bases lying between them. Germline V gives CDR1 SGHRS, CDR2 YFSETQ. The CDR3 sequence is CASSWDTPGGYTF. The CDR3 DNA follows: TGCGCCAGCAGCTGGGACACCCCGGGTGGCTACACCTTC. Filled out from reference TRBV5-1 and TRBJ1-2, the complete variable domain reads KAGVTQTPRYLIKTRGQQVTLSCSPISGHRSVSWYQQTPGQGLQFLFEYFSETQRNKGNFPGRFSGRQFSNSRSEMNVSTLELGDSALYLCASSWDTPGGYTFGSGTRLTVV.

J is TRBJ1-1 and V is TRBV7-2; D ambiguous. The V gene lost 2 bases and the J gene lost 0 bases, with 10 bases spanning the gap. This CDR3 spans 15 amino acids. Germline values: CDR1 SGHTA, CDR2 FQGNSA. CDR3 in amino acids: CASSLMLRMNTEAFF. Here the CDR3 DNA reads TGTGCCAGCAGCTTAATGCTGAGAATGAACACTGAAGCTTTCTTT.

The gene calls are TRBV2 and TRBJ2-1; 11 bases match TRBD2. The germline V gene has CDR1 SNHLY and CDR2 FYNNEI. CDR3 length: 15 amino acids. V shed 4 bases and J 4 bases; nucleotides not matched to a gene: 3. CDR3 region: CASSVSGRGYNEQFF. For the CDR3, the DNA is TGTGCCAGCAGTGTTAGCGGGAGGGGTTACAATGAGCAGTTCTTC.

This clone has just one count. The rearrangement joins TRBV28 to TRBJ1-1; D gene unclear. Trimming removed 7 bases at V and 7 bases at J, with 16 bases between. CDR1 MDHEN and CDR2 SYDVKM come from the germline V gene. The CDR3 contains 13 residues. The CDR3 reads CASNPGEKDEAFF. CDR3 DNA sequence: TGTGCCAGCAACCCTGGGGAGAAGGATGAAGCTTTCTTT.

V usage is TRBV30 and J usage is TRBJ2-1; D is perhaps TRBD2 (6 bases). This CDR3 region has 12 residues. Germline V gene lookup returns CDR1 GTSNPN and CDR2 SVGIG (reference sequence). The germline V and J ends were trimmed by 7 bases and 4 bases, with 11 bases remaining between them. The CDR3 is CALAEGYNEQFF. The CDR3 DNA reads as TGTGCCTTGGCGGAGGGATACAATGAGCAGTTCTTC.

This clone was picked up one time. The chain couples TRBV5-1 to TRBJ1-2; D unresolved. Trimming cost V 0 bases and J 7 bases, with 7 bases left between them. The CDR3 is 12 residues long. Germline lookup yields CDR1 SGHRS and CDR2 YFSETQ. The CDR3 protein is CASSLDGGGYTF. The DNA for the CDR3 is TGCGCCAGCAGCTTGGATGGAGGTGGCTACACCTTC.

The chain joins TRBV6-1 to TRBJ1-6, with 8 bases fitting TRBD1. Germline V gene sequence: CDR1 MNHNS, CDR2 SASEGT. Trimming at V came to 1 base and at J to 10 bases, leaving 9 bases not matched to a gene. This CDR3 has 16 amino acids. CDR3 bases: TGTGCCAGCAGTGAAGGAGGACAGGGCCAAGGATCACCCCTCCACTTT. This codes for CASSEGGQGQGSPLHF.

The V gene is TRBV15, the J gene TRBJ2-7; 7 nucleotides match TRBD1. The CDR3 consists of 12 residues. J lost 4 bases, V lost 8 bases, and 5 bases had no gene match. Germline CDR1 LNHNV, CDR2 YYDKDF (reference sequence). The CDR3 DNA follows: TGTGCCACCGAGGGGGCCAGGTACGAGCAGTACTTC. Translating gives CATEGARYEQYF. The full variable domain, rest sourced from reference TRBV15 and TRBJ2-7, is DAMVIQNPRYQVTQFGKPVTLSCSQTLNHNVMYWYQQKSSQAPKLLFHYYDKDFNNEADTPDNFQSRRPNTSFCFLDIRSPGLGDTAMYLCATEGARYEQYFGPGTRLTVT.

The rearrangement links TRBV5-1 to TRBJ1-3; possibly TRBD1 for D (5 bases). The germline CDR1 and CDR2 sequences are SGHRS and YFSETQ. The V end was cut by 4 bases, the J end by 4 bases, with 15 bases between. CDR3 length equals 15 residues. The CDR3 sequence is CASSGPGEVGNTIYF. The DNA of the CDR3 is TGCGCCAGCAGCGGACCGGGGGAAGTGGGAAACACCATATATTTT.

The rearrangement joins TRBV3-1 (or the pseudogene TRBV3-2) to TRBJ1-5; no firm D call. V was shortened by 0 bases and J by 6 bases, with 9 bases between the two germline ends. The CDR3 spans 14 residues. The V gene's germline CDR1 is LGHDT and CDR2 YNNKEL (reference sequence). CDR3: CASSQDGVSQPQHF. The CDR3 DNA reads TGTGCCAGCAGCCAAGACGGGGTAAGTCAGCCCCAGCATTTT.

The chain has TRBV28 and TRBJ2-5; 9 bases map to TRBD2. Germline CDR1 and CDR2: MDHEN and SYDVKM. After removal of 8 bases from V and 4 bases from J, the junction contained 11 bases not matched to a gene. This CDR3 has 15 amino acids. DNA for the CDR3: TGTGCCAGCCTTACGGGCGGGAGGGGATCAGAGACCCAGTACTTC. Translating gives CASLTGGRGSETQYF.